The 14 T cell receptor beta chains listed next were all sequenced from one sample in a study of T cells in Graves' hyperthyroidism and ophthalmopathy (dated by TCRdb to the late 2010s). The library was produced with multiplex PCR. Sequencing relied on an Illumina HiSeq 2000. TCR beta CDR3 regions were amplified from RNA transcripts. A first-round RT-PCR of the TCR CDR3 used the HTBI primer set with the Qiagen OneStep RT-PCR kit. The public reads were run again by TCRdb, first through fastp at Q25 and then through MiXCR, and only productive beta chains were kept. Entries that share a CDR3 protein sequence are merged under the most common genes and DNA. This sample gives 330,000 or so distinct CDR3 sequences in total; around 18% of them show up just once. The ten largest make up about a sixth of the sample. What was sequenced was blood. These receptors all stem from a woman aged 40-49 years with Graves' ophthalmopathy.

This clonotype was seen many times. CDR3 sequence: CSARDLMRGQETQYF. CDR3 nucleotides: TGCAGTGCTAGAGATCTTATGCGGGGGCAAGAGACCCAGTACTTC. The chain recombines TRBV20-1 with TRBJ2-5; 7 nucleotides agree with TRBD2. Germline loops: CDR1 DFQATT, CDR2 SNEGSKA (reference sequence). Trimming cost V 0 bases and J 2 bases; bases outside gene matches: 6. CDR3 length equals 15 residues.

Many counts were recorded for this clonotype. V is TRBV7-2 and J is TRBJ2-5; D might be TRBD1 (5 bases). The germline V and J ends were trimmed by 5 bases and 0 bases, with 10 bases remaining between them. CDR1 and CDR2 from the germline V gene are SGHTA and FQGNSA. CDR3 length: 14 amino acids. CDR3 coding DNA: TGTGCCAGCAGCAAGAGACAGAACCAAGAGACCCAGTACTTC. Its translation is CASSKRQNQETQYF.

The chain employs TRBV27 and TRBJ2-7; D is possibly TRBD2 (5 bases). The CDR3 sequence is 14 residues long. The V end was cut by 2 bases, the J end by 2 bases, with 10 bases between. The V gene's germline CDR1 is MNHEY and CDR2 SMNVEV (reference sequence). The CDR3: CASSLKRVAYEQYF. The CDR3, as DNA: TGTGCCAGCAGTTTAAAGAGGGTAGCCTACGAGCAGTACTTC.

This clonotype has at least ten counts. The V call is TRBV18, the J call TRBJ1-3; D gene ambiguous. This CDR3 is built from 14 residues. Trimming removed 0 bases from V and 3 bases from J, with 6 bases in between. Germline V lookup: CDR1 KGHSH, CDR2 LQKENI. The CDR3 nucleotides read TGTGCCAGCTCACCACCGACCGATGGAAACACCATATATTTT. Translation gives CASSPPTDGNTIYF.

The chain has TRBV7-2 and TRBJ1-1; D is uncertain. There are 14 residues in the CDR3. V was shortened by 5 bases and J by 6 bases, with 16 bases between the two germline ends. CDR1 is SGHTA, CDR2 FQGNSA, per germline. DNA for the CDR3: TGTGCCAGCAGCCCATCAGCCGGATACCCTGAAGCTTTCTTT. This sequence encodes CASSPSAGYPEAFF.

Many counts were recorded for this clonotype. The chain recombines TRBV7-2 with TRBJ2-7, with D hard to call. The CDR3 loop spans 15 amino acids. V lost 1 base, J lost 0 bases, and 10 bases lay in between. In germline, CDR1 is SGHTA, CDR2 FQGNSA. CDR3 amino acids: CASSLGGSSSYEQYF. The CDR3 DNA follows: TGTGCCAGCAGCTTAGGCGGATCGAGCTCCTACGAGCAGTACTTC.

This clonotype has at least ten counts. The chain couples TRBV15 to TRBJ1-1, with TRBD1 as a possible D gene (5 bases). Germline CDR1 LNHNV, CDR2 YYDKDF (reference sequence). V was shortened by 2 bases and J by 3 bases, with 10 bases between the two germline ends. The CDR3 contains 14 residues. The CDR3 region is CATSRTRVDTEAFF. The CDR3 DNA follows: TGTGCCACCAGCAGAACCAGGGTAGACACTGAAGCTTTCTTT.

The V call is TRBV6-1, the J call TRBJ1-3, with TRBD1 matching over 9 bases. V was clipped by 8 bases and J by 2 bases; unmatched bases: 4. CDR1 and CDR2 (germline): MNHNS, SASEGT. This CDR3 is 14 amino acids long. The CDR3 reads CASGTGTAGNTIYF. CDR3 DNA sequence: TGTGCCAGCGGGACAGGGACGGCTGGAAACACCATATATTTT.

The table lists this clonotype with many counts. V usage is TRBV14 and J usage is TRBJ2-2; TRBD1 might be the D (5 bases). Trimming removed 1 base at V and 2 bases at J, with 11 bases between. There are 16 residues in the CDR3. Germline loops: CDR1 SGHDN, CDR2 FVKESK. The CDR3, as DNA: TGTGCCAGCAGCCAAGTAGGGGCATTTAACACCGGGGAGCTGTTTTTT. It encodes CASSQVGAFNTGELFF.

This clonotype was counted ten times or more. The rearrangement uses TRBV12-3 or TRBV12-4 and TRBJ1-3; 10 nucleotides align to TRBD1. CDR3 length: 15 residues. J lost 4 bases, V lost 3 bases, and 3 bases had no gene match. In DNA, the CDR3 is TGTGCCAGCAGTTTGGGACAGGGGTCCGGAAACACCATATATTTT. Its protein product is CASSLGQGSGNTIYF.

The sample holds many counts of this clonotype. The rearrangement uses TRBV7-8 and TRBJ2-7, with D possibly matching TRBD1 (5 bases). CDR1 and CDR2 (germline): SGHVS, FQNEAQ. The CDR3 consists of 12 residues. The V end lost 5 bases, the J end lost 5 bases, and 10 bases lay between the germline ends. CDR3 region: CASSPKGDEQYF. The DNA of the CDR3 is TGTGCCAGCAGCCCTAAAGGGGACGAGCAGTACTTC. The full variable domain, rest sourced from reference TRBV7-8 and TRBJ2-7, is GAGVSQSPRYKVAKRGQDVALRCDPISGHVSLFWYQQALGQGPEFLTYFQNEAQLDKSGLPSDRFFAERPEGSVSTLKIQRTQQEDSAVYLCASSPKGDEQYFGPGTRLTVT.

This clonotype was picked up many times. This sequence joins TRBV30 and TRBJ1-1; possibly TRBD1 for D (5 bases). The ends were cut back, 5 bases at V and 5 bases at J, with 18 bases in the middle. CDR3 length equals 14 residues. The germline CDR1 and CDR2 sequences are GTSNPN and SVGIG (reference sequence). CDR3 DNA: TGTGCCTGGGCACCGGGACCCCAGAAGACTGAAGCTTTCTTT. This codes for CAWAPGPQKTEAFF.

CDR3 amino acids: CAFRPVMNTEAFF. Written as DNA, the CDR3 is TGTGCCTTCCGCCCAGTAATGAACACTGAAGCTTTCTTT. The chain recombines TRBV30 with TRBJ1-1; D gene ambiguous. The germline CDR1 and CDR2 sequences are GTSNPN and SVGIG (reference sequence). Between the trimmed V and J ends, which lost 7 bases and 0 bases, there was a span of 12 bases. The CDR3 extends over 13 amino acids.

Many counts were recorded for this clonotype. The rearrangement uses TRBV3-1 and TRBJ2-3; D not resolved. The germline V gene has CDR1 LGHDT and CDR2 YNNKEL (reference sequence). The CDR3 is made up of 12 amino acids. Trimming left V 6 bases short and J 4 bases short, with 8 bases between. The CDR3 spells CASRSLSDTQYF. Here the CDR3 DNA reads TGTGCCAGCAGATCACTCTCAGATACGCAGTATTTT.